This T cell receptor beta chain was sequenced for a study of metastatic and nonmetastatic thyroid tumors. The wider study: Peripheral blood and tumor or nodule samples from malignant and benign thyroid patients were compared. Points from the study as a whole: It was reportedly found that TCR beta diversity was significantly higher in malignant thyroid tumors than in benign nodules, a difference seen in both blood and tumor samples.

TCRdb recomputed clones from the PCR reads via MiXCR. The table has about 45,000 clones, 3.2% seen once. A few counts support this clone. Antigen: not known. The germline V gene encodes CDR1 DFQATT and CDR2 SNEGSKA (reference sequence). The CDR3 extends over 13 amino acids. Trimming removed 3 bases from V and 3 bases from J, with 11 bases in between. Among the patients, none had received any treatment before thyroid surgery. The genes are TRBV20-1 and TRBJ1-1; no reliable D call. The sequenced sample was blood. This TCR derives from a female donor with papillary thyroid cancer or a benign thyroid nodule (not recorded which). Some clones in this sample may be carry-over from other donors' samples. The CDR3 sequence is CSASAGGHTEAFF. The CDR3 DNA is TGCAGTGCTAGTGCGGGTGGGCACACTGAAGCTTTCTTT.